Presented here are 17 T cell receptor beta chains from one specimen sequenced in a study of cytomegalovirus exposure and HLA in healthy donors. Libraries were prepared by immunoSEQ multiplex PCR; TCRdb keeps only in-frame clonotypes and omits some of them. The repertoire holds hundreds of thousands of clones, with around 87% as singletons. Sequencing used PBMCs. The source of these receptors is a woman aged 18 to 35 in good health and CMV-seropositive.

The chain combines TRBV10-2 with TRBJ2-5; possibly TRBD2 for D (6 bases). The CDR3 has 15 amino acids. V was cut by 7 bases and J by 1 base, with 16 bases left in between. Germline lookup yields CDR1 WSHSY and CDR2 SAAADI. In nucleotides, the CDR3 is TGCGCCAGCACCTTTCGGGAGCGGCCCCAAGAGACCCAGTACTTC. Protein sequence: CASTFRERPQETQYF.

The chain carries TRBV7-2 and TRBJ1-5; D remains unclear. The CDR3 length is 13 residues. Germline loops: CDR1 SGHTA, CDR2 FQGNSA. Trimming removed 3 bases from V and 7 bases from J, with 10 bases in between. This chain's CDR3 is CASSLAGQQPQHF. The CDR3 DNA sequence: TGTGCCAGCAGCTTGGCGGGTCAACAGCCCCAGCATTTT.

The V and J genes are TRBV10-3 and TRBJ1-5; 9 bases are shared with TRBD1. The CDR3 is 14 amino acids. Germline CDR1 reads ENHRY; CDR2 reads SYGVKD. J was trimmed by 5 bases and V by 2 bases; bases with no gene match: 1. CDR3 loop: CAISERQGDQPQHF. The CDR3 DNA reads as TGTGCCATCAGTGAGCGACAGGGGGATCAGCCCCAGCATTTT.

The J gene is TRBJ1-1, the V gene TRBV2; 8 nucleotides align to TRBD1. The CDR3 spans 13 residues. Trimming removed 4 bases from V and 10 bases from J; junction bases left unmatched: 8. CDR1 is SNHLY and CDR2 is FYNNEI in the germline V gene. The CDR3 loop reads CASSGDRLGGAFF. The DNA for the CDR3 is TGTGCCAGCAGTGGGGACAGGCTGGGGGGAGCTTTCTTT.

CDR3 amino acids: CASSSGTGAEKLFF. The CDR3, as DNA: TGCGCCAGCAGCTCCGGGACAGGGGCCGAAAAACTGTTTTTT. This sequence joins TRBV5-1 and TRBJ1-4; TRBD1 matches at 10 bases. Germline loops: CDR1 SGHRS, CDR2 YFSETQ. V lost 3 bases to trimming and J lost 8 bases; unmatched junction nucleotides: 4. CDR3 length equals 14 residues.

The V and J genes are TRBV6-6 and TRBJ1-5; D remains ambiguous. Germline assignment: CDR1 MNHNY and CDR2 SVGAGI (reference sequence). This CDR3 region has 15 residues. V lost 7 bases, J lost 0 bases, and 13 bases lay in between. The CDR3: CASTAGANSNQPQHF. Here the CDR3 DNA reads TGTGCCAGCACAGCAGGCGCCAATAGCAATCAGCCCCAGCATTTT.

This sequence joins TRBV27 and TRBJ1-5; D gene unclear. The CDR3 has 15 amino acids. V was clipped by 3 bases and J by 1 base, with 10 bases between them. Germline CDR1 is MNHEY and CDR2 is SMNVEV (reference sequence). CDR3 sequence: CASSFRGASNQPQHF. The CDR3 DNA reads TGTGCCAGCAGTTTCCGGGGAGCGAGCAATCAGCCCCAGCATTTT.

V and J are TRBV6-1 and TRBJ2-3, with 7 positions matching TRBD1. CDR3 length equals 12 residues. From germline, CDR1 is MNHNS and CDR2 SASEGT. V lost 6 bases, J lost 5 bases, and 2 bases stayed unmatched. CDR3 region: CASRGTVDTQYF. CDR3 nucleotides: TGTGCCAGCAGAGGGACAGTAGATACGCAGTATTTT.

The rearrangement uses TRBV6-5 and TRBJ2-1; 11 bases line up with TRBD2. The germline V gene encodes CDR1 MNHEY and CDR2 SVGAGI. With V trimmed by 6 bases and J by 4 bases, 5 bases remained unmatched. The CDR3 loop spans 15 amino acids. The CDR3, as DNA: TGTGCCAGCAGACTTGGGACTAGCGGATACAATGAGCAGTTCTTC. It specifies CASRLGTSGYNEQFF.

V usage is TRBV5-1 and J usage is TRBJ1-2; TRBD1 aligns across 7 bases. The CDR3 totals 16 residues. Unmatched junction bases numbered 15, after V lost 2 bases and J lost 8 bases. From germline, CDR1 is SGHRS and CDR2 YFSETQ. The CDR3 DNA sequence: TGCGCCAGCAGCTTCCCCGGGACAGAAGAGGTGGGGGGCTACACCTTC. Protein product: CASSFPGTEEVGGYTF.

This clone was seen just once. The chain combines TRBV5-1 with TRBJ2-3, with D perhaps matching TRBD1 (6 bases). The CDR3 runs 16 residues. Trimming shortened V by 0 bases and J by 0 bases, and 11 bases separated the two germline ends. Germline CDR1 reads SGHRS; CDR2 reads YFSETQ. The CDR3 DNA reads TGCGCCAGCAGCTTGGGGGACATCTCTAGCACAGATACGCAGTATTTT. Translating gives CASSLGDISSTDTQYF.

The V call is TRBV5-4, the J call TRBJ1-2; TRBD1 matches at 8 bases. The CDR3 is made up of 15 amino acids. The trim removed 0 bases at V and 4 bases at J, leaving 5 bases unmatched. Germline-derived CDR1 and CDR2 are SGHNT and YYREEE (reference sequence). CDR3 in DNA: TGTGCCAGCAGCTTGGGGCAGGGGGCGGGCTATGGCTACACCTTC. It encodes CASSLGQGAGYGYTF.

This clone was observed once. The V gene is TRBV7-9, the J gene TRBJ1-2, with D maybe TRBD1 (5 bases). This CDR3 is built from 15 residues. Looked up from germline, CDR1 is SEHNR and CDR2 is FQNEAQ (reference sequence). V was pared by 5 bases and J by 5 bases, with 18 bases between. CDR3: CASSGDRPIPYGYTF. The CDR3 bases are TGTGCCAGCAGCGGAGACAGACCGATCCCTTATGGCTACACCTTC.

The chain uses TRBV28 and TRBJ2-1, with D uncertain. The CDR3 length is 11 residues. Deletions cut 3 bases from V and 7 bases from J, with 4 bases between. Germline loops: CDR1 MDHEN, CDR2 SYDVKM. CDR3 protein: CASSFRNEQFF. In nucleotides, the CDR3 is TGTGCCAGCAGTTTCAGAAATGAGCAGTTCTTC.

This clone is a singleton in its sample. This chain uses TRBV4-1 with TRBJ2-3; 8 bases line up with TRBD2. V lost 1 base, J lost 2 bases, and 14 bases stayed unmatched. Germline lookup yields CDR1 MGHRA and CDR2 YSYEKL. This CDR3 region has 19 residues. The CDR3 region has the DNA TGCGCCAGCAGCCAAGGACTAGCGCGAGCAACATCGGCCACAGATACGCAGTATTTT. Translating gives CASSQGLARATSATDTQYF.

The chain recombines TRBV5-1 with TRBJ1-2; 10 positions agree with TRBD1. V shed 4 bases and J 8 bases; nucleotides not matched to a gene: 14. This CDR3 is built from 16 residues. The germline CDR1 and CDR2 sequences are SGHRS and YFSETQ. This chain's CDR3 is CASSLEAVTGGLGYTF. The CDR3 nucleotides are TGCGCCAGCAGCCTTGAGGCCGTGACAGGGGGCCTGGGCTACACCTTC.

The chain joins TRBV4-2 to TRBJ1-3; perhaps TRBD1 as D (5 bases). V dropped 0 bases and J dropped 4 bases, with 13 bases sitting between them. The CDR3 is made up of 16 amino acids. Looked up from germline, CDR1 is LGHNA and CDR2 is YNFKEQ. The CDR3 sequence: CASSQEGARQGNTIYF. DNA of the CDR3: TGTGCCAGCAGCCAAGAAGGGGCCAGACAGGGAAACACCATATATTTT.